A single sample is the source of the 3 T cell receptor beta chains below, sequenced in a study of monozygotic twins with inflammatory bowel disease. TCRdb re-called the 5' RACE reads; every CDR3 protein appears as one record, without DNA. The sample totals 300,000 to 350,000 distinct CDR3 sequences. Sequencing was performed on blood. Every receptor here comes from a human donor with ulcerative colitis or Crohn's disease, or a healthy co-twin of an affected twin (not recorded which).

The CDR3 is CASSLDSDATYNEQFF. The chain carries TRBV2 and TRBJ2-1. The CDR3 spans 16 residues. CDR1 is SNHLY and CDR2 is FYNNEI in the germline V gene.

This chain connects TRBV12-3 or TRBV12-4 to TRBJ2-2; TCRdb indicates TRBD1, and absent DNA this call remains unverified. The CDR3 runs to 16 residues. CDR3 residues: CASSLGALQNTGELFF.

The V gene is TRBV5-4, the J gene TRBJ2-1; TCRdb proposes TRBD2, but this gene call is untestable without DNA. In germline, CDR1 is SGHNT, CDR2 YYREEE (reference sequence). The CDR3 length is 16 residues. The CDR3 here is CASSSSGTGSYNEQFF.